These 21 T cell receptor beta chains were all obtained from the same sample, sequenced in a study of blood T cell repertoires in COVID-19 (dated by TCRdb to the early 2020s). The receptor library was made with the immunoSEQ multiplex PCR assay. TCRdb obtained this table from immuneACCESS and retained in-frame rearrangements with V and J assigned. These tables miss some clones; where compared with another copy, unresolved V genes account for less than half of the shortfall, and the remainder is unexplained. The sample table records 200,000 to 250,000 clones; approximately 84% of these occur just once. The top ten clones comprise 2.9% of the sample. Material: peripheral blood. The receptors stem from a man over 45 who had recovered from COVID-19.

This clone occurred once. The chain is built from TRBV28 and TRBJ2-7, with 13 bases identical to TRBD2. V shed 2 bases, J shed 2 bases, and the junction held 3 bases outside the gene matches. The CDR3 length is 16 residues. The V gene's germline CDR1 is MDHEN and CDR2 SYDVKM. CDR3 amino acids: CASSLGLAGATYEQYF. CDR3 bases: TGTGCCAGCAGTTTAGGACTAGCGGGAGCAACCTACGAGCAGTACTTC.

The sample holds a few counts of this clone. This CDR3 is CASSRPAGRNSPLHF. Written as DNA, the CDR3 is TGTGCCAGCAGCCGACCTGCAGGGCGAAATTCACCCCTCCACTTT. The chain combines TRBV28 with TRBJ1-6; TRBD1 might be the D (5 bases). This CDR3 has 15 amino acids. Germline CDR1 and CDR2: MDHEN and SYDVKM. Trimming left V 6 bases short and J 7 bases short, with 16 bases between.

V gene TRBV11-3 combines with J gene TRBJ2-1; 7 nucleotides line up with TRBD2. The J segment lost 5 bases and the V segment lost 5 bases, leaving 6 bases of the junction unmatched. The CDR3 is made up of 14 amino acids. CDR1 is SGHNT, CDR2 YENEEA, per germline. The DNA for the CDR3 is TGTGCCAGCAGCGGGCTAGCGGAGAACAATGAGCAGTTCTTC. Protein: CASSGLAENNEQFF.

The chain uses TRBV5-5 and TRBJ2-7; possibly TRBD1 for D (5 bases). The CDR3 contains 14 residues. Germline V gives CDR1 SGHKS, CDR2 YYEKEE (reference sequence). V was clipped by 4 bases and J by 4 bases, with 15 bases between them. The CDR3 nucleotides read TGTGCCAGCAGCCATCTGGACACCTCGTACGAGCAGTACTTC. It is translated as CASSHLDTSYEQYF. Complete variable domain (other parts from reference TRBV5-5 and TRBJ2-7): DAGVTQSPTHLIKTRGQQVTLRCSPISGHKSVSWYQQVLGQGPQFIFQYYEKEERGRGNFPDRFSARQFPNYSSELNVNALLLGDSALYLCASSHLDTSYEQYFGPGTRLTVT.

The rearrangement joins TRBV5-1 to TRBJ2-6; 9 bases agree with TRBD1. The CDR3 extends over 18 amino acids. Germline V gene data show CDR1 as SGHRS and CDR2 as YFSETQ. The V and J ends lost 0 bases and 0 bases, in that order; junction bases with no gene match: 4. The CDR3 loop is CASSLAGQGSSGANVLTF. The DNA for the CDR3 is TGCGCCAGCAGCTTGGCAGGACAGGGGAGCTCTGGGGCCAACGTCCTGACTTTC.

The J gene is TRBJ2-5, the V gene TRBV14, with 7 bases that match TRBD1. The CDR3 totals 14 residues. V lost 9 bases and J lost 7; bases outside the gene matches: 14. Germline assignment: CDR1 SGHDN and CDR2 FVKESK. Written as DNA, the CDR3 is TGTGCCAGGGGACAGAACACAGGGCGCGGGACCCAGTACTTC. Its protein product is CARGQNTGRGTQYF.

The rearrangement joins TRBV6-5 to TRBJ1-2; 10 positions match TRBD1. J was trimmed by 4 bases and V by 5 bases; bases with no gene match: 7. Germline V gene lookup returns CDR1 MNHEY and CDR2 SVGAGI. The CDR3 length is 15 residues. CDR3 DNA: TGTGCCAGCAGTCCCGACAGGGGGCCGCTCTATGGCTACACCTTC. The encoded protein is CASSPDRGPLYGYTF.

The V and J genes are TRBV19 and TRBJ2-1; D is uncertain. The CDR3 extends over 16 amino acids. Trimming cost V 6 bases and J 4 bases, with 19 bases left between them. Germline values: CDR1 LNHDA, CDR2 SQIVND (reference sequence). The CDR3 nucleotides are TGTGCCAGTAGCCCCTCGTTGTGGCAGAAATACAATGAGCAGTTCTTC. Translated, it gives CASSPSLWQKYNEQFF. The entire variable domain, with the rest obtained from reference TRBV19 and TRBJ2-1, is as follows: DGGITQSPKYLFRKEGQNVTLSCEQNLNHDAMYWYRQDPGQGLRLIYYSQIVNDFQKGDIAEGYSVSREKKESFPLTVTSAQKNPTAFYLCASSPSLWQKYNEQFFGPGTRLTVL.

V and J are TRBV19 and TRBJ1-1; D is unresolved. The CDR3 runs to 13 residues. Germline V gene data show CDR1 as LNHDA and CDR2 as SQIVND (reference sequence). Trimming left V 1 base short and J 3 bases short, with 6 bases between. CDR3 nucleotide sequence: TGTGCCAGTAGTATAGTCGGGGACACTGAAGCTTTCTTT. Translated, it gives CASSIVGDTEAFF.

The chain carries TRBV19 and TRBJ1-5; TRBD1 matches at 7 bases. The CDR3 is 16 residues long. Germline V gene data show CDR1 as LNHDA and CDR2 as SQIVND (reference sequence). J lost 0 bases, V lost 6 bases, and 8 bases had no gene match. CDR3 sequence (DNA): TGTGCCAGTAGACTACGGACAGGCTATAGCAATCAGCCCCAGCATTTT. It encodes CASRLRTGYSNQPQHF.

This clone was found a few times. The chain uses TRBV6-5 and TRBJ1-1; D call uncertain. Germline V gives CDR1 MNHEY, CDR2 SVGAGI. CDR3 length: 15 amino acids. V was clipped by 4 bases and J by 2 bases, with 14 bases between them. The CDR3 region has the DNA TGTGCCAGCAGTTCCCCCCGGACTCTAAACACTGAAGCTTTCTTT. This codes for CASSSPRTLNTEAFF.

This chain uses TRBV5-6 with TRBJ1-1, with 8 bases that match TRBD1. This CDR3 contains 15 residues. Germline V lookup: CDR1 SGHDT, CDR2 YYEEEE. V lost 2 bases, J lost 5 bases, and 8 bases stayed unmatched. CDR3 coding DNA: TGTGCCAGCAGCTTTCGACAGGGGCGTGAGACTGAAGCTTTCTTT. Encoded protein: CASSFRQGRETEAFF.

This chain joins TRBV19 and TRBJ2-3, with 10 bases lining up with TRBD2. Germline CDR1 is LNHDA and CDR2 is SQIVND (reference sequence). The CDR3 loop spans 15 amino acids. V shed 4 bases and J 4 bases; nucleotides not matched to a gene: 5. CDR3 loop: CASSKVAGGPDTQYF. The CDR3 DNA is TGTGCCAGTAGTAAGGTAGCGGGAGGCCCAGATACGCAGTATTTT.

The V and J genes are TRBV6-5 and TRBJ1-5; D remains unclear. The V end lost 7 bases, the J end lost 8 bases, and 18 bases lay between the germline ends. The CDR3 has 14 amino acids. Germline-derived CDR1 and CDR2 are MNHEY and SVGAGI. The CDR3 nucleotides are TGTGCCAGCATTACCGCCCCGAGCGGAAAGCCCCAGCATTTT. Translation: CASITAPSGKPQHF.

The V gene is TRBV14, the J gene TRBJ2-5, with TRBD2 matching over 8 bases. V shed 7 bases and J 1 base; nucleotides not matched to a gene: 8. The germline gives CDR1 SGHDN, CDR2 FVKESK. The CDR3 is 15 amino acids. In DNA form, the CDR3 reads TGTGCCAGCAAGAGGGCTAGCGGGTCCCAAGAGACCCAGTACTTC. It is translated as CASKRASGSQETQYF.

The rearrangement uses TRBV13 and TRBJ2-7; TRBD1 matches at 8 bases. Germline V gene lookup returns CDR1 PRHDT and CDR2 FYEKMQ (reference sequence). Losses at the gene ends were 6 bases for V and 4 bases for J; bases not matched to a gene: 11. CDR3 length: 15 amino acids. The CDR3 region has the DNA TGTGCCAGCAGGGTACAGGGGGTCCCCGAGTACGAGCAGTACTTC. Protein product: CASRVQGVPEYEQYF.

This chain uses TRBV5-4 with TRBJ1-5, with 7 nucleotides matching TRBD1. CDR3 size: 15 residues. Germline CDR1 SGHNT, CDR2 YYREEE (reference sequence). V trimming: 4 bases; J trimming: 9 bases; junction bases outside the gene matches: 13. The CDR3 reads CASSVRQGPRSPQHF. The CDR3 DNA sequence: TGTGCCAGCAGCGTGAGACAGGGCCCTCGTTCGCCCCAGCATTTT.

This rearrangement joins TRBV30 to TRBJ2-4, with 7 bases fitting TRBD2. V trimming: 0 bases; J trimming: 0 bases; junction bases outside the gene matches: 8. The CDR3 contains 17 residues. Germline-derived CDR1 and CDR2 are GTSNPN and SVGIG (reference sequence). CDR3 sequence: CAWSVILGGLAKNIQYF. CDR3 nucleotides: TGTGCCTGGAGTGTAATCTTGGGGGGGTTAGCCAAAAACATTCAGTACTTC.

V usage is TRBV9 and J usage is TRBJ2-2, with D perhaps matching TRBD2 (5 bases). Germline V lookup: CDR1 SGDLS, CDR2 YYNGEE. V lost 7 bases to trimming and J lost 7 bases, with 8 bases between them. This CDR3 comprises 11 residues. The CDR3 nucleotides are TGTGCCAGCGGAGGAATCGGGGAGCTGTTTTTT. Protein product: CASGGIGELFF.

This clone has a single count. The chain links TRBV28 to TRBJ2-6; D is possibly TRBD1 (6 bases). The CDR3 contains 15 residues. Trimming stripped 7 bases from V and 0 bases from J, with 10 bases between. Germline CDR1 and CDR2: MDHEN and SYDVKM. For the CDR3, the DNA is TGTGCCAGCACCCTAGGGGGCTCTGGGGCCAACGTCCTGACTTTC. Encoded protein: CASTLGGSGANVLTF.

CDR3: CASSRSGGVEQYF. CDR3 bases: TGCGCCAGCAGCCGGAGTGGGGGCGTCGAGCAGTACTTC. The rearrangement links TRBV4-1 to TRBJ2-7; D perhaps matches TRBD1 (6 bases). From germline, CDR1 is MGHRA and CDR2 YSYEKL. V was shortened by 4 bases and J by 6 bases, with 13 bases between the two germline ends. The CDR3 is made up of 13 amino acids.